This T cell receptor beta chain is drawn from a study of blood T cell repertoires in COVID-19 (dated by TCRdb to 2018 to 2021). Context from the whole study: Samples covering the acute and convalescent phases of COVID-19 were provided by collaborators in the United States, Italy and Spain. The prospective study material was composed of cDNA or gDNA derived from T cells, B-cell-depleted T cells, or PBMCs. Deeply sampled blood TCRbeta repertoires from subjects exposed to, actively infected with, or recovered from COVID-19 were included in the dataset. The repertoires were made available in a free public database intended to serve as a resource for research on the immune response to SARS-CoV-2. Samples were obtained from the ongoing ImmuneRACE study (first 160 participants) and from some 1,200 subjects provided by 6 global collaborators. The sample metadata nearly always contained a de-identified subject ID, COVID-19 status, age in years and sex. Where available, HLA class I and class II types were obtained from metadata supplied by the sample provider rather than from assay-based typing. What the work shows at the level of the full study, not this receptor alone: Clinical and demographic metadata were provided uncurated, with the amount varying by source and participant.

TCRbeta CDR3 regions were amplified from genomic DNA using the immunoSEQ Assay, a bias-controlled multiplex PCR. On the authors' methods: The number of nucleated cells in each sample was estimated by amplification of reference gene primers within the assay. Sequence reads were collapsed and filtered to measure the absolute abundance of every unique TCRbeta CDR3 rearrangement. For each sample, productive Simpson clonality was calculated as the square root of Simpson's diversity index over productive rearrangements. In its TCRdb copy, this immuneACCESS table keeps in-frame sequences only and misses some clones. Where compared with another copy, unresolved V genes explain less than half of these, and the others have no known cause. V, J and clone size derive from that table, while D and trimming were established from the DNA sequence. A total of over 85,000 clones appear in this sample, about 80% of them only once. The ten largest clones add up to roughly 25% of the sample.

There are a few counts of this clone. No cognate antigen has been identified for it. No base-level quality is on record; no much larger clone is a single base apart. Collaborating institutions collected whole blood in K2EDTA tubes following their own protocols. Collaborator samples were shipped for TCRbeta analysis as frozen whole blood, isolated PBMCs, or DNA extracted from either sample type. Taken from the germline V gene (reference sequence), the CDR1 and CDR2 loops are LGHDT and YNNKEL. There are 14 amino acids in the CDR3, from cysteine to phenylalanine inclusive. Left in the record is the CDR3 DNA by itself, 42 bases read in frame from the first base. Cut back by 4 bases and 8 bases, the V and J ends lie 17 bases apart.

Sequenced: peripheral blood. The chain employs TRBV3-1 (or the pseudogene TRBV3-2) and TRBJ1-2; the D segment could be TRBD1, given 6 matching bases. This receptor was taken from a man between 70 and 80 years old with acute or convalescent COVID-19. For the CDR3, the sequence is CASSLRAGARGYTF. The DNA is as follows: TGTGCCAGCAGCCTTCGAGCGGGGGCGCGGGGCTACACCTTC.